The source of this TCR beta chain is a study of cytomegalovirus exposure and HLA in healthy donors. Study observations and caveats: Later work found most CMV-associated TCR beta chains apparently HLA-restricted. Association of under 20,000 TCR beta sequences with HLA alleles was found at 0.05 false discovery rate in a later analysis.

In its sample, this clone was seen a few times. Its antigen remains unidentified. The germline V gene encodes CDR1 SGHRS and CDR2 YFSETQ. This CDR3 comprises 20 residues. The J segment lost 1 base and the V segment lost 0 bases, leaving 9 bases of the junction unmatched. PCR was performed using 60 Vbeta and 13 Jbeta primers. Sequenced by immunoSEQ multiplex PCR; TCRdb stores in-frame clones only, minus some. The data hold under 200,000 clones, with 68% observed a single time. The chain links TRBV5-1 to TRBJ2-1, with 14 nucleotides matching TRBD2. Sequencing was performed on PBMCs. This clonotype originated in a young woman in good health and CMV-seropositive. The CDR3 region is CASSLAGGLAGASSYNEQFF. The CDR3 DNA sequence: TGCGCCAGCAGCTTGGCGGGGGGACTAGCGGGAGCTTCGTCCTACAATGAGCAGTTCTTC.